This note documents a single T cell receptor (beta chain) sequence. From the 5' RACE reads, TCRdb called clonotypes with MiXCR, one entry per CDR3 protein. The sample has 80,000 or so distinct CDR3 sequences; about 9% are singletons. Stored at -80 C, 2 million PBMCs were the source of the unsorted libraries. The data were taken from a study of neurological immune-mediated disorders. J lost 7 bases, V lost 5 bases, and 6 bases had no gene match. CDR3 length equals 16 residues. Germline V CDR1 and CDR2: SGHTA, FQGTGA. This clonotype was sampled from a man aged 50 to 60 in good health. V is TRBV7-3 and J is TRBJ2-1, with TRBD2 matching over 15 bases. Sequencing was carried out using PBMCs. CDR3 in amino acids: CASSGGLAGGGNEQFF. The CDR3 DNA reads as TGTGCCAGCAGCGGGGGACTAGCGGGAGGAGGAAATGAGCAGTTCTTC.